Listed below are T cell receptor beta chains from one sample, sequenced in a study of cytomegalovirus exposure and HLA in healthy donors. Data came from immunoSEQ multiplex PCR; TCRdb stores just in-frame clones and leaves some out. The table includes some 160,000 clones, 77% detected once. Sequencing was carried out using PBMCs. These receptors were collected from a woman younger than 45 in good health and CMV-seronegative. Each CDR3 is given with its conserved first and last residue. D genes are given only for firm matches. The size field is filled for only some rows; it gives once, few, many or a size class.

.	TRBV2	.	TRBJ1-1	TGTGCCAGAGAGGAGGCGTACTCGCCAGAGGGGAACACTGAAGCTTTCTTT	CAREEAYSPEGNTEAFF
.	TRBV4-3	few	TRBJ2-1	TGCGCCAGCAGCCAAGTTTTTACGGTGGTCAATGAGCAGTTCTTC	CASSQVFTVVNEQFF
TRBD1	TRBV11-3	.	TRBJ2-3	TGTGCCAGCAGCATTCAGGGGGCTGTGGATACGCAGTATTTT	CASSIQGAVDTQYF
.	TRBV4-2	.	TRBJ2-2	TGTGCCAGCAGCCAAGATTTAGTAGCGGTAAGACGAGGCGGGGAGCTGTTTTTT	CASSQDLVAVRRGGELFF
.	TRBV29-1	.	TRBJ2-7	TGCAGCGCACAACTAAGCGGAACCTACGAGCAGTACTTC	CSAQLSGTYEQYF
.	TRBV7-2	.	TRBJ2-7	TGTGCCAGCAGCTGGGACTTTGCCTACGAGCAGTACTTC	CASSWDFAYEQYF
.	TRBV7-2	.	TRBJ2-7	TGTGCCAGCAGCTTAATGGGGCAACTCCGTGGGCAGTACTTC	CASSLMGQLRGQYF
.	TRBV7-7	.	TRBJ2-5	TGTGCTAGCAGTAACGGGGGTTGGGGAGAGACCCAGTACTTC	CASSNGGWGETQYF
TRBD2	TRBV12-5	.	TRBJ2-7	TGTGCTAGTGGACCCTGGACTAGTAATAACGAGCAGTACTTC	CASGPWTSNNEQYF
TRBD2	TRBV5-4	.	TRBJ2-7	TGTGCCAGCAGCCCAAACCCCCAGCGGGAGAAGGACGAGCAGTACTTC	CASSPNPQREKDEQYF
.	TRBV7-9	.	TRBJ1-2	TGTGCCAGCAGCGCAGGGGTCTATGGCTACACCTTC	CASSAGVYGYTF
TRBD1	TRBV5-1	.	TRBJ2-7	TGCGCCAGCAGCCCGGAACCCGAGGGGGCTAAGTACTTC	CASSPEPEGAKYF
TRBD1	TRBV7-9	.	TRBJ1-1	TGTTCCAGCAGCTCCCGGGACAGGTATAGTGCAGCTTTCTTT	CSSSSRDRYSAAFF
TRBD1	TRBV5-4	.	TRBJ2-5	TGTGCCAGCAGCTCACAGGGGGCCGCCACAGGGGCTCAGTACTTC	CASSSQGAATGAQYF
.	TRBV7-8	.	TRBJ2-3	TGTGCCAGCAGCTTAGAGGGGTCTAGCACAGATACGCAGTATTTT	CASSLEGSSTDTQYF
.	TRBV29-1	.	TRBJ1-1	TGCAGCGTGCACAGACTGAACACTGAAGCTTTCTTT	CSVHRLNTEAFF
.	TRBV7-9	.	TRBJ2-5	TGTGCCAGCAGCCCACAGGGACGCGAGACCCAGTACTTC	CASSPQGRETQYF
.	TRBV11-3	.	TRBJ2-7	TGTGCCAGCAGCTTAGATCAATCTAGCTACGAGCAGTACTTC	CASSLDQSSYEQYF
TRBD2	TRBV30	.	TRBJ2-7	TGTGCCTCAAGCGGGGGGAATTCGTTCTACGAGCAGTACTTC	CASSGGNSFYEQYF
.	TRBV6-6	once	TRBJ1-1	TGTGCCAGCAGTTACCCGACAGGCATCATGAACACTGAAGCTTTCTTT	CASSYPTGIMNTEAFF
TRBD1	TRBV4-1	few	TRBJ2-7	TGCGCCAGCAGCCAGTACGACAGGGACGACGAGCAGTACTTC	CASSQYDRDDEQYF
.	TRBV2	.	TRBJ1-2	TGTGCCAGCAGGCCCGGACAGAACTATGGCTACACCTTC	CASRPGQNYGYTF